These 16 T cell receptor beta chains share one sample of origin, sequenced in a study of blood T cells in healthy people across ages. Through a sample-barcoded 5' primer and a J-beta primer mix, a second PCR was run for 7 to 11 cycles. Each CDR3 protein is one row after TCRdb ran MiXCR on the 5' RACE reads. The sample consists of just under 900,000 distinct CDR3 sequences, under 35% of them appearing once. Sample: blood. The origin of the receptors is an elderly woman in good health.

A few counts support this clonotype. The rearrangement links TRBV7-9 to TRBJ1-3; no firm D call. The germline gives CDR1 SEHNR, CDR2 FQNEAQ (reference sequence). The CDR3 is made up of 16 amino acids. V shed 1 base and J shed 1 base, with 11 bases lying between them. The CDR3 DNA is TGTGCCAGCAGCTTAGGGATTCTTGCATCTGGAAACACCATATATTTT. Its translation is CASSLGILASGNTIYF. The full variable domain, with the rest looked up from reference TRBV7-9 and TRBJ1-3, is DTGVSQNPRHKITKRGQNVTFRCDPISEHNRLYWYRQTLGQGPEFLTYFQNEAQLEKSRLLSDRFSAERPKGSFSTLEIQRTEQGDSAMYLCASSLGILASGNTIYFGEGSWLTVV.

In its sample, this clonotype was seen many times. J is TRBJ1-6 and V is TRBV13; 9 nucleotides line up with TRBD1. Germline CDR1 is PRHDT and CDR2 is FYEKMQ (reference sequence). The J segment lost 5 bases and the V segment lost 6 bases, leaving 5 bases of the junction unmatched. CDR3 length: 15 residues. In nucleotides, the CDR3 is TGTGCCAGCAGACGACAGGGGGTCGATAATTCACCCCTCCACTTT. This encodes CASRRQGVDNSPLHF.

V usage is TRBV6-4 and J usage is TRBJ1-2; D gene unclear. The CDR3 loop spans 15 amino acids. Germline V gives CDR1 MRHNA, CDR2 SNTAGT. CDR3 in DNA: TGTGCGACCAGGCCCTCTGCAGTTACTAACTATGGCTACACCTTC. This codes for CATRPSAVTNYGYTF.

This sequence joins TRBV2 and TRBJ2-1; TRBD2 matches at 15 bases. Germline lookup yields CDR1 SNHLY and CDR2 FYNNEI. This CDR3 is 18 amino acids long. The J segment lost 13 bases and the V segment lost 1 base, leaving 14 bases of the junction unmatched. CDR3 protein: CASSEGTSGGALLKTQFF. For the CDR3, the DNA is TGTGCCAGCAGTGAAGGGACTAGCGGGGGGGCATTATTAAAGACCCAGTTCTTC.

This clonotype was seen ten or more times. The CDR3 is CSVATGLLTGDTQYF. The CDR3 DNA reads as TGCAGCGTTGCGACAGGGCTTTTAACCGGTGATACGCAGTATTTT. The rearrangement links TRBV29-1 to TRBJ2-3; 7 nucleotides line up with TRBD1. The V gene's germline CDR1 is SQVTM and CDR2 ANQGSEA. The CDR3 runs 15 residues. V lost 4 bases, J lost 6 bases, and 13 bases stayed unmatched.

In regard to this clonotype: The junction departs from the called germline gene at one end, perhaps through a read error. The chain joins TRBV18 to TRBJ2-4; D could derive from TRBD1 or TRBD2 (5 bases each). This CDR3 spans 14 amino acids. Germline-derived CDR1 and CDR2 are KGHSH and LQKENI. Written as DNA, the CDR3 is TGTGCCAGCTCACCAAGAGGGACGGACCTCTTGAGGGACTTC. Protein sequence: CASSPRGTDLLRDF.

In its sample, this clonotype was seen a few times. This could be a read error, since a much larger clone is one nucleotide away. This chain joins TRBV11-2 and TRBJ2-4; TRBD1 matches 8 bases. The CDR3 totals 12 residues. The germline V gene has CDR1 SGHAT and CDR2 FQNNGV. The ends lost 6 bases at V and 8 bases at J; junction bases unmatched: 3. CDR3 coding DNA: TGTGCCAGCAGGGGGACAGGCTACATTCAGTACTTC. Translation gives CASRGTGYIQYF.

This clonotype was observed many times. The gene calls are TRBV6-2 or TRBV6-3 and TRBJ2-3, with D perhaps assigned TRBD1 or TRBD2 (5 bases each). The CDR3 is 16 amino acids. Germline-derived CDR1 and CDR2 are MNHEY and SVGEGT. V dropped 8 bases and J dropped 0 bases, with 18 bases sitting between them. CDR3 sequence: CASGYRDLTSTDTQYF. The CDR3 nucleotides read TGTGCCAGCGGATACCGGGACCTTACTAGCACAGATACGCAGTATTTT.

For this clonotype: Just one base apart from a much larger clone, this may be a read error. This chain connects TRBV7-2 to TRBJ2-1; the D gene is possibly TRBD1 (6 bases). The CDR3 runs to 12 residues. Germline loops: CDR1 SGHTA, CDR2 FQGNSA. The V end lost 0 bases, the J end lost 13 bases, and 10 bases lay between the germline ends. The CDR3 sequence: CASSLATGRQFF. DNA of the CDR3: TGTGCCAGCAGCTTAGCGACAGGTAGACAGTTCTTC.

Comments on this clonotype: The junction departs from germline at one end; a sequencing error may be responsible. The chain has TRBV7-8 and TRBJ2-1, with 8 bases identical to TRBD1. This CDR3 has 15 residues. Per germline, CDR1 SGHVS and CDR2 FQNEAQ. The CDR3 DNA reads TGTGCCAGCAGCTTAGACAGGGGGGCCAACAATGGGCAGTTCTTC. It yields the protein CASSLDRGANNGQFF.

In its sample, this clonotype was seen many times. The J gene is TRBJ2-1, the V gene TRBV13; TRBD1 agrees at 7 bases. Trimming took 6 bases from V and 10 from J; bases not matched to a gene: 6. Looked up from germline, CDR1 is PRHDT and CDR2 is FYEKMQ (reference sequence). The CDR3 runs to 12 residues. The CDR3 sequence is CASRYRQGEQFF. The CDR3 DNA is TGTGCCAGCAGATATAGACAGGGAGAGCAGTTCTTC.

The chain employs TRBV29-1 and TRBJ2-7, with D possibly matching TRBD1 (5 bases). The J call could be wrong; TRBJ2-5 is a better fit for the DNA end. The CDR3 contains 11 residues. The germline V gene encodes CDR1 SQVTM and CDR2 ANQGSEA. CDR3 coding DNA: TGCAGCGTACGACAGAGGGAGACCCAGTACTTC. Its protein product is CSVRQRETQYF.

This clonotype appeared once. This chain links TRBV2 with TRBJ1-1, with 7 bases fitting TRBD1. Germline CDR1 is SNHLY and CDR2 is FYNNEI. This CDR3 contains 14 residues. The trim removed 6 bases at V and 3 bases at J, leaving 7 bases unmatched. This chain's CDR3 is CASSGITGDTEAFF. DNA for the CDR3: TGTGCCAGCAGCGGAATTACAGGGGACACTGAAGCTTTCTTT.

Comments on this clonotype: Being one base from a much bigger clone, this may be a read error. The chain employs TRBV24-1 and TRBJ2-1, with D possibly being TRBD1 (5 bases). The CDR3 runs 15 residues. Trimming removed 2 bases at V and 6 bases at J, with 13 bases between. The V gene's germline CDR1 is KGHDR and CDR2 SFDVKD. The CDR3 DNA follows: TGTGCCACCAGTGATTCTTATCAGGGTAGCAATGAGCAGTTCTTC. Its translation: CATSDSYQGSNEQFF.

Note on this clonotype: The junction departs from the called germline gene at one end, perhaps through a read error. This chain joins TRBV20-1 and TRBJ1-4; perhaps TRBD1 as D (6 bases). The CDR3 sequence is 12 residues long. Germline CDR1 reads DFQATT; CDR2 reads SNEGSKA (reference sequence). The CDR3 region is CSASQGNEELFF. The CDR3 region has the DNA TGCAGTGCTAGTCAGGGGAATGAAGAACTGTTTTTT.

The table lists this clonotype with many counts. CDR3 DNA sequence: TGCGCCAGCAGCGTTACTAGCGGGGGGGCAGAAGAGCAGTACTTC. This codes for CASSVTSGGAEEQYF. V gene TRBV5-1 combines with J gene TRBJ2-7; 13 nucleotides align to TRBD2. Looked up from germline, CDR1 is SGHRS and CDR2 is YFSETQ. With V trimmed by 4 bases and J by 7 bases, 8 bases remained unmatched. The length of the CDR3 is 15 residues.